Each of the 19 T cell receptor beta chains below was sequenced from the same sample in a study of OX40 agonist ivuxolimab in advanced cancers. Repertoires were generated with immunoSEQ multiplex PCR, while TCRdb's copy carries only in-frame clones and drops some. The table lists around 85,000 clones, 91% of them singletons. The sample here was CD4+ or CD8+ T cells sorted from blood, taken in a trial of the OX40 agonist ivuxolimab. These receptor sequences come from an adult with an advanced solid tumor such as melanoma, head and neck, liver or kidney cancer.

The gene calls are TRBV5-1 and TRBJ2-1; weak D call: TRBD1 (6 bases). This CDR3 contains 15 residues. V gave up 4 bases and J gave up 6 bases, with 17 bases separating them. Per germline, CDR1 SGHRS and CDR2 YFSETQ. CDR3 bases: TGCGCCAGCAGCGTTCAGGGGACGGCCGGCAATGAGCAGTTCTTC. This sequence encodes CASSVQGTAGNEQFF.

The chain recombines TRBV7-6 with TRBJ2-7, with 8 bases lining up with TRBD1. The V gene end was trimmed by 2 bases and the J gene end by 5 bases; junction bases not matched to a gene: 20. Germline loops: CDR1 SGHVS, CDR2 FNYEAQ. CDR3 length equals 19 residues. CDR3 loop: CASSLLGQGAAFSEDEQYF. CDR3 bases: TGTGCCAGCAGCTTATTGGGCCAGGGGGCGGCGTTCAGTGAGGACGAGCAGTACTTC.

The J gene is TRBJ2-3, the V gene TRBV9, with 8 nucleotides matching TRBD2. The germline gives CDR1 SGDLS, CDR2 YYNGEE. The V gene end was trimmed by 4 bases and the J gene end by 3 bases; junction bases not matched to a gene: 13. The CDR3 is made up of 17 amino acids. The DNA of the CDR3 is TGTGCCAGCAGCCTGACTTTAGCGGGATATTCTACAGATACGCAGTATTTT. Its protein is CASSLTLAGYSTDTQYF.

V is TRBV30 and J is TRBJ1-2; D ambiguous. This CDR3 is built from 12 residues. CDR1 GTSNPN and CDR2 SVGIG come from the germline V gene (reference sequence). Trimming removed 4 bases from V and 7 bases from J, with 13 bases in between. CDR3 in amino acids: CAWKSFKGGYTF. The DNA for the CDR3 is TGTGCCTGGAAATCGTTCAAGGGTGGCTACACCTTC. The whole variable domain, filled in from reference TRBV30 and TRBJ1-2, reads SQTIHQWPATLVQPVGSPLSLECTVEGTSNPNLYWYRQAAGRGLQLLFYSVGIGQISSEVPQNLSASRPQDRQFILSSKKLLLSDSGFYLCAWKSFKGGYTFGSGTRLTVV.

This chain links TRBV7-6 with TRBJ1-1, with 10 bases aligning to TRBD1. This CDR3 spans 16 amino acids. Germline assignment: CDR1 SGHVS and CDR2 FNYEAQ. The V and J ends lost 5 bases and 4 bases, in that order; junction bases with no gene match: 10. This chain's CDR3 is CASSLSPTGGFTEAFF. The CDR3 DNA is TGTGCCAGCAGCCTATCCCCGACAGGGGGCTTCACTGAAGCTTTCTTT.

Note on this clone: The sample holds other DNA sequences that translate to the same CDR3. The chain carries TRBV5-1 and TRBJ2-2; 14 positions match TRBD2. The CDR3 extends over 16 amino acids. The trim removed 4 bases at V and 5 bases at J, leaving 4 bases unmatched. Germline assignment: CDR1 SGHRS and CDR2 YFSETQ. The CDR3: CASSPGLAGVTGELFF. DNA of the CDR3: TGCGCCAGCAGCCCGGGACTAGCGGGAGTGACCGGGGAGCTGTTTTTT.

The chain couples TRBV29-1 to TRBJ1-2, with D perhaps matching TRBD1 (6 bases). Between the trimmed V and J ends, which lost 8 bases and 2 bases, there was a span of 15 bases. CDR1 is SQVTM and CDR2 is ANQGSEA in the germline V gene. CDR3 length: 13 residues. The CDR3 spells CSSSTGRNYGYTF. CDR3 DNA sequence: TGCAGCTCTTCAACAGGGAGGAACTATGGCTACACCTTC.

V usage is TRBV9 and J usage is TRBJ2-3, with D possibly matching TRBD2 (6 bases). The germline V gene has CDR1 SGDLS and CDR2 YYNGEE. The CDR3 sequence is 14 residues long. Trimming left V 0 bases short and J 2 bases short, with 7 bases between. The CDR3 region is CASSVVAVTDTQYF. The CDR3 DNA sequence: TGTGCCAGCAGCGTAGTAGCGGTCACAGATACGCAGTATTTT.

The rearrangement links TRBV4-2 to TRBJ2-2; 8 nucleotides match TRBD2. J was trimmed by 4 bases and V by 1 base; bases with no gene match: 5. CDR3 length equals 16 residues. The germline V gene has CDR1 LGHNA and CDR2 YNFKEQ. CDR3 loop: CASSQVIAGTTGELFF. The DNA for the CDR3 is TGTGCCAGCAGCCAAGTCATAGCGGGGACCACCGGGGAGCTGTTTTTT.

The V gene is TRBV28, the J gene TRBJ2-5, with D tentatively TRBD1 or TRBD2 (5 bases each). The V end lost 10 bases, the J end lost 5 bases, and 23 bases lay between the germline ends. The germline gives CDR1 MDHEN, CDR2 SYDVKM. CDR3 length: 15 amino acids. The CDR3 here is CATKIGTGKGETQYF. The DNA for the CDR3 is TGTGCCACCAAAATAGGAACGGGGAAGGGGGAGACCCAGTACTTC.

This clone was recorded once. The chain uses TRBV28 and TRBJ1-4; 7 nucleotides line up with TRBD1. Per the germline V gene, CDR1 is MDHEN and CDR2 is SYDVKM. The CDR3 is 14 residues long. The V and J ends lost 2 bases and 14 bases, in that order; junction bases with no gene match: 11. The CDR3 region is CASSLKLNKDRLFF. The DNA of the CDR3 is TGTGCCAGCAGTTTAAAATTGAATAAGGACAGGCTGTTTTTT.

This chain links TRBV28 with TRBJ1-1; D gene uncertain. CDR1 is MDHEN, CDR2 SYDVKM, per germline. Trimming removed 8 bases at V and 1 base at J, with 11 bases between. There are 13 residues in the CDR3. CDR3 region: CASCLSGNTEAFF. DNA for the CDR3: TGTGCCAGCTGCCTGTCCGGGAACACTGAAGCTTTCTTT.

J is TRBJ1-1 and V is TRBV19; weak D call: TRBD1 (5 bases). The CDR3 runs 14 residues. Germline V gene sequence: CDR1 LNHDA, CDR2 SQIVND (reference sequence). Trimming removed 3 bases from V and 4 bases from J, with 12 bases in between. CDR3: CASSIQGLGTEAFF. In nucleotides, the CDR3 is TGTGCCAGTAGTATCCAGGGTTTGGGCACTGAAGCTTTCTTT.

V usage is TRBV7-2 and J usage is TRBJ2-1; D remains ambiguous. This CDR3 comprises 13 residues. The V gene lost 5 bases and the J gene lost 9 bases, with 14 bases spanning the gap. CDR1 and CDR2 from the germline V gene are SGHTA and FQGNSA. The CDR3 reads CASSLPSTFEQFF. In nucleotides, the CDR3 is TGTGCCAGCAGCCTCCCCTCTACGTTTGAGCAGTTCTTC. Full variable domain (rest looked up from reference TRBV7-2 and TRBJ2-1): GAGVSQSPSNKVTEKGKDVELRCDPISGHTALYWYRQSLGQGLEFLIYFQGNSAPDKSGLPSDRFSAERTGGSVSTLTIQRTQQEDSAVYLCASSLPSTFEQFFGPGTRLTVL.

This clone was seen a handful of times. The chain joins TRBV6-6 to TRBJ2-7; D unclear. This CDR3 is built from 12 residues. Germline V gene sequence: CDR1 MNHNY, CDR2 SVGAGI (reference sequence). Trimming took off 4 bases at V and 2 bases at J, with 6 bases between the two ends. CDR3 DNA: TGTGCCAGCAGTTCCTCAACCTACGAGCAGTACTTC. Translated: CASSSSTYEQYF.

Here the CDR3 reads CASRSGTTQDQPQHF. CDR3 coding DNA: TGTGCCAGCAGGTCCGGGACAACGCAGGATCAGCCCCAGCATTTT. The chain employs TRBV6-1 and TRBJ1-5; possibly TRBD1 for D (6 bases). CDR1 is MNHNS and CDR2 is SASEGT in the germline V gene. The CDR3 has 15 residues. V lost 6 bases and J 5 bases, leaving 17 bases between the germline ends.

The count of this clone is one. The chain carries TRBV18 and TRBJ1-2; 7 bases are shared with TRBD1. The germline V gene has CDR1 KGHSH and CDR2 LQKENI. This CDR3 has 15 amino acids. V was clipped by 3 bases and J by 3 bases; unmatched bases: 7. The CDR3 DNA sequence: TGTGCCAGCTCACCTTCGAGGGGGCGCGACTATGGCTACACCTTC. Encoded protein: CASSPSRGRDYGYTF.

The chain couples TRBV27 to TRBJ2-6, with a possible D match to TRBD1 (5 bases). CDR1 and CDR2 from the germline V gene are MNHEY and SMNVEV (reference sequence). Trimming took 5 bases from V and 4 from J, leaving 12 bases between them. The CDR3 runs to 15 residues. The CDR3 DNA reads as TGTGCCAGCAGTAATCAGGGCTCCGGGGCCAACGTCCTGACTTTC. Encoded protein: CASSNQGSGANVLTF.

V usage is TRBV11-2 and J usage is TRBJ1-3; D is undetermined. Trimming took 2 bases from V and 2 from J, leaving 13 bases between them. CDR3 length: 16 residues. CDR1 and CDR2 from the germline V gene are SGHAT and FQNNGV. CDR3 DNA sequence: TGTGCCAGCAGCTTATCCCCGGTTTATGCTGGAAACACCATATATTTT. Encoded protein: CASSLSPVYAGNTIYF.